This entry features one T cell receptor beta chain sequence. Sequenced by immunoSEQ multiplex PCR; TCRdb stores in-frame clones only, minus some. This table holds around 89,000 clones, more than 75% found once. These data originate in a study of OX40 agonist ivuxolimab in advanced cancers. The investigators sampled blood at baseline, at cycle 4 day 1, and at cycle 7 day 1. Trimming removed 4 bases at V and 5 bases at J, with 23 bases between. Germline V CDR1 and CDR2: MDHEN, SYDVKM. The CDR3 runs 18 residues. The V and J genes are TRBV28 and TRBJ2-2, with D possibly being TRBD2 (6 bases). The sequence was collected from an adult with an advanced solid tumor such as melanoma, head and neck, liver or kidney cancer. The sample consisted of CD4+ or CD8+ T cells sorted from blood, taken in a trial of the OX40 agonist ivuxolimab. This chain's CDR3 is CASSSIGDRRGKTGELFF. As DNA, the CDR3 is TGTGCCAGCAGTTCCATTGGGGATAGGAGGGGAAAGACCGGGGAGCTGTTTTTT. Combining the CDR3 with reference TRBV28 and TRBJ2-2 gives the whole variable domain DVKVTQSSRYLVKRTGEKVFLECVQDMDHENMFWYRQDPGLGLRLIYFSYDVKMKEKGDIPEGYSVSREKKERFSLILESASTNQTSMYLCASSSIGDRRGKTGELFFGEGSRLTVL.